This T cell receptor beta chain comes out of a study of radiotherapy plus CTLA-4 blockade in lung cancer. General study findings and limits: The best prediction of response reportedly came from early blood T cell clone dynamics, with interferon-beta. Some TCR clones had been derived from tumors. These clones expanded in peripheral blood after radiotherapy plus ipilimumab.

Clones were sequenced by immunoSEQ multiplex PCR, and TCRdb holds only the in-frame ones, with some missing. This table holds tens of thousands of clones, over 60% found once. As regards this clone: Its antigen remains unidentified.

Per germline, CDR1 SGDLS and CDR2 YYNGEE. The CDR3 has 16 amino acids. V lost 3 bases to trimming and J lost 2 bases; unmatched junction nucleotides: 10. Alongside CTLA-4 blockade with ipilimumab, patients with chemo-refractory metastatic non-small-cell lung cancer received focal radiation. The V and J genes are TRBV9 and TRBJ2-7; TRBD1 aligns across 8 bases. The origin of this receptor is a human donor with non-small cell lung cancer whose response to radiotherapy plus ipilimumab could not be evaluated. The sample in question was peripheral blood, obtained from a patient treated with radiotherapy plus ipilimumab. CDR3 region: CASSEARDRPTYEQYF. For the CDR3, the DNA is TGTGCCAGCAGCGAGGCTCGGGACAGGCCTACCTACGAGCAGTACTTC.